A single sample is the source of the 31 T cell receptor beta chains below, sequenced in a study of CD4 T cells in relation to SARS-CoV-2 and coronaviruses. Here immunoSEQ multiplex PCR was the method, and the copy in TCRdb shows in-frame clones only, minus some. Of about 20,000 clones listed, around 80% are singletons. Unexposed donor CD4+ T cells date from 2011-2018, before the COVID-19 pandemic. After 10 to 11 days of culture, CD4+ T cells were isolated. These receptors are not linked to any known antigen. Material: CD4+ T cells from PBMCs, cultured in vitro. The receptors were sampled from a human donor in good health.

V and J are TRBV15 and TRBJ2-7; 11 bases are shared with TRBD1. The CDR3 contains 16 residues. In germline, CDR1 is LNHNV, CDR2 YYDKDF (reference sequence). The V segment lost 1 base and the J segment 7 bases; nucleotides outside the gene matches: 9. The CDR3 here is CATSRAGGTGGEEQYF. The CDR3, as DNA: TGTGCCACCAGCAGAGCAGGGGGGACAGGGGGGGAGGAGCAGTACTTC.

This chain connects TRBV19 to TRBJ1-3, with 8 bases fitting TRBD1. The germline V gene encodes CDR1 LNHDA and CDR2 SQIVND (reference sequence). V gave up 7 bases and J gave up 2 bases; unmatched junction bases: 4. CDR3 length: 14 residues. In DNA form, the CDR3 reads TGTGCCAGTATCGAGACAGGGGCTGGAAACACCATATATTTT. Translated, it gives CASIETGAGNTIYF.

The chain combines TRBV5-1 with TRBJ1-2; D is possibly TRBD1 (6 bases). V was shortened by 0 bases and J by 5 bases, with 8 bases between the two germline ends. The CDR3 covers 13 residues. CDR1 is SGHRS, CDR2 YFSETQ, per germline. CDR3: CASSLGTEYGYTF. CDR3 nucleotides: TGCGCCAGCAGCTTGGGGACAGAGTATGGCTACACCTTC.

This chain joins TRBV18 and TRBJ1-6; 9 nucleotides align to TRBD1. Germline assignment: CDR1 KGHSH and CDR2 LQKENI. J was trimmed by 5 bases and V by 4 bases; bases with no gene match: 6. The CDR3 sequence is 16 residues long. CDR3 in DNA: TGTGCCAGCTCACTCGGACAGGGGTTGGATAATTCACCCCTCCACTTT. Protein: CASSLGQGLDNSPLHF.

This rearrangement joins TRBV29-1 to TRBJ2-7; D may be TRBD1 or TRBD2 (5 bases each). Deletions cut 3 bases from V and 5 bases from J, with 8 bases between. The length of the CDR3 is 11 residues. Germline values: CDR1 SQVTM, CDR2 ANQGSEA. The CDR3 is CSVDRGDEQYF. Here the CDR3 DNA reads TGCAGCGTTGATCGGGGCGACGAGCAGTACTTC.

The chain couples TRBV5-1 to TRBJ2-2; TRBD2 matches 7 bases. Germline V gene sequence: CDR1 SGHRS, CDR2 YFSETQ. The V gene end was trimmed by 3 bases and the J gene end by 0 bases; junction bases not matched to a gene: 14. The CDR3 runs 19 residues. The CDR3, as DNA: TGCGCCAGCAGCTACCGGCTAGCGGACCATAGGACGAACACCGGGGAGCTGTTTTTT. Amino acid sequence: CASSYRLADHRTNTGELFF.

The rearrangement uses TRBV27 and TRBJ2-2; D is ambiguous. The CDR3 sequence is 11 residues long. V lost 6 bases, J lost 4 bases, and 3 bases lay in between. In germline, CDR1 is MNHEY, CDR2 SMNVEV (reference sequence). CDR3 region: CASRSTGELFF. CDR3 in DNA: TGTGCCAGCAGATCCACCGGGGAGCTGTTTTTT.

The CDR3 region is CASGRDEQRSGYTF. Written as DNA, the CDR3 is TGTGCCAGCGGGAGGGACGAGCAAAGAAGTGGCTACACCTTC. The genes are TRBV6-5 and TRBJ1-2, with D maybe TRBD1 (5 bases). In germline, CDR1 is MNHEY, CDR2 SVGAGI. The V gene lost 8 bases and the J gene lost 7 bases, with 20 bases spanning the gap. The CDR3 is 14 amino acids.

This clone was observed a handful of times. The J gene is TRBJ1-1, the V gene TRBV3-1 (or the pseudogene TRBV3-2); D unclear. V was shortened by 4 bases and J by 5 bases, with 8 bases between the two germline ends. Germline V CDR1 and CDR2: LGHDT, YNNKEL (reference sequence). The length of the CDR3 is 12 residues. In DNA form, the CDR3 reads TGTGCCAGCAGCCTCGAGGGAACTGAAGCTTTCTTT. Translated, it gives CASSLEGTEAFF.

The chain couples TRBV5-4 to TRBJ2-1, with a weak D call TRBD1 (6 bases). This CDR3 region has 15 residues. Germline V gives CDR1 SGHNT, CDR2 YYREEE (reference sequence). Trimming pared 2 bases from V and 4 bases from J, leaving 13 bases between. The CDR3 region is CASSLGADRYNEQFF. CDR3 DNA sequence: TGTGCCAGCAGCTTAGGGGCGGACAGATACAATGAGCAGTTCTTC.

The V call is TRBV28, the J call TRBJ1-2, with 9 bases lining up with TRBD1. J lost 4 bases, V lost 3 bases, and 9 bases had no gene match. Looked up from germline, CDR1 is MDHEN and CDR2 is SYDVKM. The CDR3 runs to 16 residues. In nucleotides, the CDR3 is TGTGCCAGCAGTTTTCGAGGACAGGGGACGGGCTATGGCTACACCTTC. Residues: CASSFRGQGTGYGYTF.

The J gene is TRBJ1-3, the V gene TRBV3-1 (or the pseudogene TRBV3-2), with D hard to call. The germline CDR1 and CDR2 sequences are LGHDT and YNNKEL (reference sequence). This CDR3 contains 14 residues. Trimming removed 6 bases at V and 4 bases at J, with 13 bases between. CDR3 in DNA: TGTGCCAGCAGGGTAACGGGTTGGGGAAACACCATATATTTT. Translated: CASRVTGWGNTIYF.

V is TRBV18 and J is TRBJ2-5; TRBD1 matches 8 bases. The germline gives CDR1 KGHSH, CDR2 LQKENI. Trimming cost V 6 bases and J 1 base; bases outside gene matches: 4. The CDR3 spans 14 residues. The DNA for the CDR3 is TGTGCCAGCTCGCCCAGGGGGCCCCAAGAGACCCAGTACTTC. Translated, it gives CASSPRGPQETQYF.

V is TRBV5-1 and J is TRBJ2-5; D may be TRBD1 or TRBD2 (6 bases each). Germline values: CDR1 SGHRS, CDR2 YFSETQ. V lost 4 bases, J lost 5 bases, and 15 bases lay in between. This CDR3 spans 14 amino acids. CDR3: CASSSPGARETQYF. For the CDR3, the DNA is TGCGCCAGCAGCAGCCCGGGGGCGCGTGAGACCCAGTACTTC. The variable domain in full, completed from reference TRBV5-1 and TRBJ2-5, reads KAGVTQTPRYLIKTRGQQVTLSCSPISGHRSVSWYQQTPGQGLQFLFEYFSETQRNKGNFPGRFSGRQFSNSRSEMNVSTLELGDSALYLCASSSPGARETQYFGPGTRLLVL.

This clone came up a few times. The chain links TRBV2 to TRBJ1-6; the D is unclear. The CDR3 is 15 residues long. Germline-derived CDR1 and CDR2 are SNHLY and FYNNEI. V was shortened by 8 bases and J by 7 bases, with 18 bases between the two germline ends. Here the CDR3 reads CASREGNVANSPLHF. The DNA for the CDR3 is TGTGCCAGCCGAGAAGGGAATGTTGCCAATTCACCCCTCCACTTT.

This clone is judged medium-sized (0.01 to 0.1%). The gene calls are TRBV10-1 and TRBJ2-1; D is unclear. Germline CDR1 and CDR2: WNHNN and SYGVQD (reference sequence). The CDR3 runs 12 residues. Trimming took 4 bases from V and 10 from J, leaving 11 bases between them. Here the CDR3 DNA reads TGCGCCAGCAGTGGACGCTCCCGGGAGCAGTTCTTC. Residues: CASSGRSREQFF.

The chain is built from TRBV14 and TRBJ2-7; D call uncertain. Germline V gene sequence: CDR1 SGHDN, CDR2 FVKESK. This CDR3 spans 13 amino acids. V gave up 0 bases and J gave up 2 bases, with 5 bases separating them. CDR3 sequence reads: CASSQDPAYEQYF. The DNA for the CDR3 is TGTGCCAGCAGCCAAGATCCAGCCTACGAGCAGTACTTC.

The chain recombines TRBV5-1 with TRBJ2-2, with 11 bases matching TRBD2. The trim removed 7 bases at V and 5 bases at J, leaving 10 bases unmatched. The CDR3 is 16 residues long. The germline CDR1 and CDR2 sequences are SGHRS and YFSETQ. The CDR3: CASGLGLAGETGELFF. In DNA form, the CDR3 reads TGCGCCAGCGGGTTAGGACTAGCGGGTGAGACCGGGGAGCTGTTTTTT.

V is TRBV7-3 and J is TRBJ2-5; weak D call: TRBD2 (6 bases). Trimming shortened V by 6 bases and J by 7 bases, and 12 bases separated the two germline ends. The CDR3 length is 12 residues. Germline loops: CDR1 SGHTA, CDR2 FQGTGA. The CDR3 coding sequence is TGTGCCAGCAGTTTCCCCGGGGGGACCCAGTACTTC. It is translated as CASSFPGGTQYF.

The V call is TRBV5-1, the J call TRBJ2-3, with 15 bases lining up with TRBD2. Germline CDR1 reads SGHRS; CDR2 reads YFSETQ. V lost 4 bases and J lost 6; bases outside the gene matches: 3. This CDR3 region has 15 residues. CDR3 bases: TGCGCCAGCAGCCCCGGGACTAGCGGGAGGGATACGCAGTATTTT. This encodes CASSPGTSGRDTQYF.

The chain employs TRBV5-1 and TRBJ2-7; D may be TRBD1 (7 bases). Deletions cut 4 bases from V and 6 bases from J, with 11 bases between. The germline gives CDR1 SGHRS, CDR2 YFSETQ. This CDR3 contains 12 residues. Here the CDR3 DNA reads TGCGCCAGCAGCCTCAGGGGGGCCGAGCAGTACTTC. Encoded protein: CASSLRGAEQYF. Together with reference TRBV5-1 and TRBJ2-7, the CDR3 gives the full variable domain: KAGVTQTPRYLIKTRGQQVTLSCSPISGHRSVSWYQQTPGQGLQFLFEYFSETQRNKGNFPGRFSGRQFSNSRSEMNVSTLELGDSALYLCASSLRGAEQYFGPGTRLTVT.

The chain couples TRBV18 to TRBJ2-2; TRBD1 matches at 8 bases. Germline CDR1 is KGHSH and CDR2 is LQKENI. This CDR3 is built from 14 residues. The junction had 2 bases not matched to a gene; V was cut back by 5 bases and J by 3 bases. CDR3 sequence: CASSATGDTGELFF. CDR3 DNA: TGTGCCAGCTCAGCGACAGGGGACACCGGGGAGCTGTTTTTT. Complete variable domain (other parts from reference TRBV18 and TRBJ2-2): NAGVMQNPRHLVRRRGQEARLRCSPMKGHSHVYWYRQLPEEGLKFMVYLQKENIIDESGMPKERFSAEFPKEGPSILRIQQVVRGDSAAYFCASSATGDTGELFFGEGSRLTVL.

This chain's CDR3 is CASSGSGQGGEKLFF. The CDR3 DNA reads as TGTGCCAGCAGCGGATCGGGACAGGGAGGTGAAAAACTGTTTTTT. The rearrangement uses TRBV5-6 and TRBJ1-4, with 9 bases lining up with TRBD1. The CDR3 consists of 15 residues. The germline CDR1 and CDR2 sequences are SGHDT and YYEEEE. The ends lost 4 bases at V and 7 bases at J; junction bases unmatched: 8.

The V gene is TRBV28, the J gene TRBJ2-7; unclear D gene. Trimming shortened V by 10 bases and J by 0 bases, and 10 bases separated the two germline ends. Looked up from germline, CDR1 is MDHEN and CDR2 is SYDVKM. CDR3 length: 12 amino acids. The CDR3 region has the DNA TGTGCCACACATGTGGGCTCCTACGAGCAGTACTTC. Its protein is CATHVGSYEQYF.

The chain has TRBV7-3 and TRBJ2-7; D is possibly TRBD1 or TRBD2 (5 bases each). CDR3 length: 15 amino acids. Deletions cut 2 bases from V and 0 bases from J, with 11 bases between. Germline lookup yields CDR1 SGHTA and CDR2 FQGTGA. The CDR3 reads CASSLQPGSSYEQYF. In nucleotides, the CDR3 is TGTGCCAGCAGCTTACAACCAGGGAGCTCCTACGAGCAGTACTTC.

The chain is built from TRBV19 and TRBJ2-7; 8 bases match TRBD1. The germline CDR1 and CDR2 sequences are LNHDA and SQIVND (reference sequence). The V gene end was trimmed by 6 bases and the J gene end by 0 bases; junction bases not matched to a gene: 4. The CDR3 covers 14 residues. The CDR3 nucleotides are TGTGCCAGTAGGGTTGGGACAGGCTCCTACGAGCAGTACTTC. Translation gives CASRVGTGSYEQYF.

V usage is TRBV2 and J usage is TRBJ1-1, with unresolved D. Deletions cut 7 bases from V and 1 base from J, with 10 bases between. The CDR3 length is 13 residues. Germline CDR1 reads SNHLY; CDR2 reads FYNNEI. CDR3 amino acids: CASTQTENTEAFF. In DNA, the CDR3 is TGTGCCAGCACACAGACGGAGAACACTGAAGCTTTCTTT.

The sample holds one count of this clone. V and J are TRBV7-3 and TRBJ2-2, with 7 bases that match TRBD1. The germline gives CDR1 SGHTA, CDR2 FQGTGA. V shed 5 bases, J shed 3 bases, and the junction held 3 bases outside the gene matches. This CDR3 contains 14 residues. CDR3 bases: TGTGCCAGCAGCACGGGACAGTACACCGGGGAGCTGTTTTTT. As protein: CASSTGQYTGELFF.

The CDR3 protein is CASSQEVTGDSEQYF. The CDR3 DNA sequence: TGCGCCAGCAGCCAAGAAGTTACAGGGGACAGCGAGCAGTACTTC. This chain links TRBV4-1 with TRBJ2-7; 7 nucleotides align to TRBD1. V was clipped by 0 bases and J by 6 bases; unmatched bases: 8. Looked up from germline, CDR1 is MGHRA and CDR2 is YSYEKL. The CDR3 spans 15 residues.

This clone appeared once. The chain combines TRBV28 with TRBJ2-3; 10 positions match TRBD1. V gave up 10 bases and J gave up 4 bases; unmatched junction bases: 8. CDR3 length: 14 amino acids. Germline CDR1 and CDR2: MDHEN and SYDVKM. CDR3 residues: CANAGQGNPDTQYF. The CDR3 DNA reads TGTGCCAACGCGGGACAGGGGAACCCAGATACGCAGTATTTT.

This sequence joins TRBV20-1 and TRBJ1-2; possible D gene TRBD1, 5 bases. Trimming cost V 4 bases and J 10 bases, with 13 bases left between them. In germline, CDR1 is DFQATT, CDR2 SNEGSKA (reference sequence). The CDR3 totals 11 residues. DNA for the CDR3: TGCAGTGCTATTAACAGGCCCCTCTACACCTTC. This sequence encodes CSAINRPLYTF.